A single sample is the source of the 19 T cell receptor beta chains below, sequenced in a study of CD8 T cells in Susac syndrome. It was with random hexamers that roughly 0.5 to 1 ug RNA was reverse transcribed. TCRdb processed the immunoSEQ multiplex PCR reads anew with MiXCR; each CDR3 protein has one entry. The sample lists fewer than 350,000 distinct CDR3 sequences; about 82% were seen once. Sequenced sample: CD8+ T cells from PBMCs. All receptors come from a human donor with multiple sclerosis.

V is TRBV5-6 and J is TRBJ2-7; possibly TRBD2 for D (5 bases). This CDR3 is built from 13 residues. Germline CDR1 and CDR2: SGHDT and YYEEEE. V was shortened by 2 bases and J by 9 bases, with 15 bases between the two germline ends. This CDR3 is CASSLADILGQYF. CDR3 nucleotides: TGTGCCAGCAGCTTAGCGGATATCCTAGGGCAGTACTTC.

This rearrangement joins TRBV29-1 to TRBJ2-1; TRBD2 might be the D (5 bases). The CDR3 is 11 amino acids. V was trimmed by 7 bases and J by 13 bases, leaving 17 bases between them. From germline, CDR1 is SQVTM and CDR2 ANQGSEA. CDR3 residues: CSAATINYQFF. CDR3 bases: TGCAGCGCTGCGACTATAAACTACCAGTTCTTC.

This clonotype was observed once. This CDR3 fails to terminate in the conserved phenylalanine or tryptophan, so it likely reflects a read error. The J gene is TRBJ2-1, the V gene TRBV2, with 12 nucleotides matching TRBD2. From germline, CDR1 is SNHLY and CDR2 FYNNEI. Trimming at V came to 4 bases and at J to 4 bases, leaving 5 bases not matched to a gene. This CDR3 has 16 residues. For the CDR3, the DNA is TGTGCCAGCAGTGCGCTGGGGACTAGCGGGTACAATGAGCAGTTCCTC. Its protein product is CASSALGTSGYNEQFL.

V gene TRBV21-1 combines with J gene TRBJ2-7; TRBD2 is taken as the D call from the table, unchecked against the DNA. TRBV21-1 is a pseudogene segment. The CDR3 sequence is 18 residues long. In DNA form, the CDR3 reads TGTGCCAGCAGCCCAAACCCCCGAATGAGCGGGGTGTCCTACGAGCAGTACTTC. Amino acid sequence: CASSPNPRMSGVSYEQYF.

This rearrangement joins TRBV18 to TRBJ1-4, with 8 positions matching TRBD1. Trimming cost V 2 bases and J 7 bases; bases outside gene matches: 3. Germline CDR1 KGHSH, CDR2 LQKENI. CDR3 size: 14 residues. Here the CDR3 reads CASSPRDRTEKLFF. The CDR3 DNA reads as TGTGCCAGCTCACCAAGGGACAGGACTGAAAAACTGTTTTTT.

The gene calls are TRBV28 and TRBJ2-3; tentatively, D is TRBD1 or TRBD2 (5 bases each). V shed 2 bases and J shed 1 base, with 22 bases lying between them. CDR1 MDHEN and CDR2 SYDVKM come from the germline V gene. The CDR3 covers 19 residues. The CDR3 sequence: CASSLPANSGGSGTDTQYF. DNA of the CDR3: TGTGCCAGCAGTTTACCGGCCAACTCTGGGGGTTCCGGCACAGATACGCAGTATTTT.

This chain's CDR3 is CASSLWSGDQPQHF. CDR3 in DNA: TGTGCCAGCAGTTTATGGTCGGGTGATCAGCCCCAGCATTTT. V and J are TRBV27 and TRBJ1-5, with unresolved D. The CDR3 extends over 14 amino acids. CDR1 MNHEY and CDR2 SMNVEV come from the germline V gene (reference sequence). Trimming shortened V by 1 base and J by 5 bases, and 9 bases separated the two germline ends.

This chain joins TRBV6-2 or TRBV6-3 and TRBJ1-6, with D possibly matching TRBD1 (6 bases). The CDR3 consists of 15 residues. In germline, CDR1 is MNHEY, CDR2 SVGEGT. The V and J ends lost 4 bases and 10 bases respectively, with 17 bases between them. CDR3 amino acids: CASSSRQAGRSPLHF. CDR3 sequence (DNA): TGTGCCAGCAGTTCCCGACAGGCGGGTCGATCACCCCTCCACTTT.

The chain employs TRBV4-3 and TRBJ2-1, with D tentatively TRBD2 (6 bases). V was pared by 0 bases and J by 6 bases, with 15 bases between. The CDR3 is 16 amino acids. The germline V gene encodes CDR1 LGHNA and CDR2 YSLEER. CDR3 in DNA: TGCGCCAGCAGCCAAGATAGGGCTAGCGTTGGCAATGAGCAGTTCTTC. It encodes CASSQDRASVGNEQFF.

The chain combines TRBV27 with TRBJ2-3; D is uncertain. This CDR3 comprises 16 residues. Trimming shortened V by 1 base and J by 1 base, and 12 bases separated the two germline ends. The V gene's germline CDR1 is MNHEY and CDR2 SMNVEV (reference sequence). In DNA form, the CDR3 reads TGTGCCAGCAGTTTATTGGGATTTGGTGGCACAGATACGCAGTATTTT. It codes for CASSLLGFGGTDTQYF.

V gene TRBV3-1 combines with J gene TRBJ2-5, with TRBD2 matching 8 bases. CDR1 is LGHDT, CDR2 YNNKEL, per germline (reference sequence). Trimming at V came to 0 bases and at J to 2 bases, leaving 8 bases not matched to a gene. The CDR3 is 17 residues long. Here the CDR3 DNA reads TGTGCCAGCAGCCAAGAGCGGCTAGCGGGCTTTCAAGAGACCCAGTACTTC. Translated: CASSQERLAGFQETQYF.

The V call is TRBV5-6, the J call TRBJ2-5, with TRBD2 matching 12 bases. CDR3 size: 16 residues. Germline V gene lookup returns CDR1 SGHDT and CDR2 YYEEEE. V shed 6 bases, J shed 4 bases, and the junction held 10 bases outside the gene matches. CDR3 nucleotides: TGTGCCAGCATCCGACTAGCGGGAGATTGGGGAGAGACCCAGTACTTC. It yields the protein CASIRLAGDWGETQYF. Complete variable domain (other parts from reference TRBV5-6 and TRBJ2-5): DAGVTQSPTHLIKTRGQQVTLRCSPKSGHDTVSWYQQALGQGPQFIFQYYEEEERQRGNFPDRFSGHQFPNYSSELNVNALLLGDSALYLCASIRLAGDWGETQYFGPGTRLLVL.

V usage is TRBV4-3 and J usage is TRBJ1-2; unclear D gene. Germline loops: CDR1 LGHNA, CDR2 YSLEER. The V and J ends lost 1 base and 2 bases respectively, with 11 bases between them. The CDR3 covers 15 residues. DNA for the CDR3: TGCGCCAGCAGCCAAGGCCCGGGAGGAAACTATGGCTACACCTTC. Translation: CASSQGPGGNYGYTF.

This sequence joins TRBV6-1 and TRBJ2-1; 12 bases line up with TRBD2. CDR3 length equals 16 residues. Losses at the gene ends were 4 bases for V and 4 bases for J; bases not matched to a gene: 5. From germline, CDR1 is MNHNS and CDR2 SASEGT. DNA of the CDR3: TGTGCCAGCAGTGCGCCGGGACTAGCGGGTTACAATGAGCAGTTCTTC. Translated, it gives CASSAPGLAGYNEQFF.

In its sample, this clonotype was seen a few times. The chain couples TRBV6-5 to TRBJ1-1; maybe TRBD1 (5 bases). The CDR3 runs 19 residues. Germline CDR1 and CDR2: MNHEY and SVGAGI. V was pared by 2 bases and J by 5 bases, with 27 bases between. CDR3 in amino acids: CASSYILWDSSRGSTEAFF. DNA of the CDR3: TGTGCCAGCAGTTACATTTTGTGGGACTCCTCCCGGGGGAGTACTGAAGCTTTCTTT.

This clonotype was seen only a few times. The gene calls are TRBV9 and TRBJ2-1; possibly TRBD2 for D (6 bases). The CDR3 extends over 14 amino acids. Germline V gene sequence: CDR1 SGDLS, CDR2 YYNGEE. Trimming removed 2 bases at V and 4 bases at J, with 10 bases between. The CDR3 is CASSVDGGYNEQFF. The CDR3 bases are TGTGCCAGCAGCGTGGACGGGGGATACAATGAGCAGTTCTTC. The whole variable domain, remainder taken from reference TRBV9 and TRBJ2-1, is DSGVTQTPKHLITATGQRVTLRCSPRSGDLSVYWYQQSLDQGLQFLIQYYNGEERAKGNILERFSAQQFPDLHSELNLSSLELGDSALYFCASSVDGGYNEQFFGPGTRLTVL.

V and J are TRBV28 and TRBJ2-1; D may correspond to TRBD1 or TRBD2 (5 bases each). Germline lookup yields CDR1 MDHEN and CDR2 SYDVKM. The CDR3 has 14 residues. The germline V and J ends were trimmed by 3 bases and 2 bases, with 8 bases remaining between them. CDR3 coding DNA: TGTGCCAGCAGTTTGTGGGACCCCTACAATGAGCAGTTCTTC. Translating gives CASSLWDPYNEQFF.

The chain couples TRBV30 to TRBJ1-1; a weak D match, TRBD1 (5 bases). This CDR3 is 13 amino acids long. Germline-derived CDR1 and CDR2 are GTSNPN and SVGIG (reference sequence). The germline V and J ends were trimmed by 1 base and 5 bases, with 11 bases remaining between them. The chain's CDR3 is CAWSGGRGTEAFF. The CDR3 DNA sequence: TGTGCCTGGAGTGGGGGCCGGGGGACTGAAGCTTTCTTT.

This clonotype appeared a single time. The chain recombines TRBV6-5 with TRBJ1-5; no clear D gene. This CDR3 has 13 amino acids. Germline V gene data show CDR1 as MNHEY and CDR2 as SVGAGI. Trimming stripped 0 bases from V and 9 bases from J, with 9 bases between. CDR3 sequence: CASSYSRGVPQHF. For the CDR3, the DNA is TGTGCCAGCAGTTACTCGCGGGGTGTGCCCCAGCATTTT.